The entry that follows covers one TCR beta chain sequence. Its specificity is unknown. Sequencing was performed with immunoSEQ multiplex PCR; in TCRdb, only in-frame clones are kept and a portion is missing. The sample yields approximately 40,000 clones, 75% to 85% seen once. This sample stems from a study of CD4 T cells in relation to SARS-CoV-2 and coronaviruses. Study-wide findings and caveats: Culture-expanded clones reflect memory recall rather than primary priming during culture.

Sorted naive or memory CD4+ cells met CEF peptides for around ten days. Germline CDR1 and CDR2: KGHSH and LQKENI. The length of the CDR3 is 11 residues. V dropped 4 bases and J dropped 5 bases, with 5 bases sitting between them. The V call is TRBV18, the J call TRBJ1-2; D gene uncertain. The receptor comes from an adult with COVID-19. The sample comprised memory CD4+ T cells from PBMCs, cultured in vitro. The CDR3 here is CASSREYGYTF. CDR3 nucleotide sequence: TGTGCCAGCTCACGAGAGTATGGCTACACCTTC.